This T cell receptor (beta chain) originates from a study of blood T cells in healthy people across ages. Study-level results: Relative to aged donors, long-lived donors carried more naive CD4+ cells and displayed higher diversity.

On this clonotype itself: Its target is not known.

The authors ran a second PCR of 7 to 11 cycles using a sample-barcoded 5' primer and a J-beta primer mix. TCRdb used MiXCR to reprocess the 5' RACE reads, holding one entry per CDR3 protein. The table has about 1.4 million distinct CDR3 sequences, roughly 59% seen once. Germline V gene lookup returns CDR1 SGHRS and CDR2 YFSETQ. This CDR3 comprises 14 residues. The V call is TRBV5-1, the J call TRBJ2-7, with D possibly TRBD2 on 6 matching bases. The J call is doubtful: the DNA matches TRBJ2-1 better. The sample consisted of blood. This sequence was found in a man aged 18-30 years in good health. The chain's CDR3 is CASSDRDGLNEQFF. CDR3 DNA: TGCGCCAGCAGCGACCGGGACGGACTAAATGAGCAGTTCTTC.